This T cell receptor beta chain was documented in a study of cytomegalovirus exposure and HLA in healthy donors. Study summary: Among about 400 genotyped donors, around 81% fell in the Caucasian-associated ancestry cluster. Overall study results and limits: The authors later found most CMV-associated TCR beta chains appeared HLA-restricted. CMV serostatus stood as the only immune exposure information on hand.

The PCR was carried out with 60 Vbeta primers and 13 Jbeta primers. The assay was immunoSEQ multiplex PCR, and TCRdb's table has in-frame clones only and misses some. The table records under 200,000 clones, 75% of them present only once. A note on this clone: The antigen is not known.

CDR1 and CDR2 (germline): SEHNR, FQNEAQ (reference sequence). Trimming shortened V by 6 bases and J by 5 bases, and 20 bases separated the two germline ends. The CDR3 sequence is 16 residues long. The receptor's source is a male donor in good health and CMV-seronegative. The chain joins TRBV7-9 to TRBJ2-4; TRBD2 might be the D (6 bases). Material for sequencing was PBMCs. The CDR3 region has the DNA TGTGCCAGCAGGCAGCTCCGGGGGTCCCAAGAAAACATTCAGTACTTC. Translation gives CASRQLRGSQENIQYF.